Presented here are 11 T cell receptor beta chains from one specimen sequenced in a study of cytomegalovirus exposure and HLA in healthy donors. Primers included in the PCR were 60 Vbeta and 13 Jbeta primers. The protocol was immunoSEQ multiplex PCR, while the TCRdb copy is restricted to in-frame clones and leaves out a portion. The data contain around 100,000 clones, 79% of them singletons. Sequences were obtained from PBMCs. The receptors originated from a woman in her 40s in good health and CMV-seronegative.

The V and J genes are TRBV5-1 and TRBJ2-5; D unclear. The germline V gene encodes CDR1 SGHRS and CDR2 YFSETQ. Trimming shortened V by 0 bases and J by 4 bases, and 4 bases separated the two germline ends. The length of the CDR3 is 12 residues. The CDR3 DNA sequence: TGCGCCAGCAGCTTGGCCTCAGAGACCCAGTACTTC. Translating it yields CASSLASETQYF.

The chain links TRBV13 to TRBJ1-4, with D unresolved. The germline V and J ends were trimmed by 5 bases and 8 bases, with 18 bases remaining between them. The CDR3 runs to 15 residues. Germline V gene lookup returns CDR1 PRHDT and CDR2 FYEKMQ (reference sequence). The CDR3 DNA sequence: TGTGCCAGCAGCACTCCGACGGTTGCGGGCGAAAAACTGTTTTTT. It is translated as CASSTPTVAGEKLFF.

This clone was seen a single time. This chain's CDR3 is CASSPTFEGGGSPLHF. CDR3 DNA sequence: TGTGCCAGCTCGCCCACTTTCGAGGGCGGTGGTTCACCCCTCCACTTT. This chain links TRBV18 with TRBJ1-6; unclear D gene. Germline V CDR1 and CDR2: KGHSH, LQKENI. CDR3 length equals 16 residues. The V end was cut by 6 bases, the J end by 9 bases, with 21 bases between.

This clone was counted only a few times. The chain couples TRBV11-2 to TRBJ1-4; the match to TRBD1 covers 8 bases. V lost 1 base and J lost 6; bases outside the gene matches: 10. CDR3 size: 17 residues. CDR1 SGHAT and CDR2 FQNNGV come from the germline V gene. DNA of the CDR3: TGTGCCAGCAGCTTAGTAGTTCCCGGACAGGGTGATGAAAAACTGTTTTTT. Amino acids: CASSLVVPGQGDEKLFF.

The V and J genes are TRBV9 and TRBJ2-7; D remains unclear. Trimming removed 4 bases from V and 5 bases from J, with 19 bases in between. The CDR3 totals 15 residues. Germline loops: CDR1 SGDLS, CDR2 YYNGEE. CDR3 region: CASSPPTASMDEQYF. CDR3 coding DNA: TGTGCCAGCAGCCCCCCCACTGCCTCTATGGACGAGCAGTACTTC.

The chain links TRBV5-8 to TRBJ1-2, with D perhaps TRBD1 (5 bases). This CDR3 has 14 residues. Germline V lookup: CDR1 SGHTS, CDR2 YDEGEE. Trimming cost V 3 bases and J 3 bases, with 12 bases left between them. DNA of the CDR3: TGTGCCAGCAGCTCTGACTGGGGGGACTATGGCTACACCTTC. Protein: CASSSDWGDYGYTF.

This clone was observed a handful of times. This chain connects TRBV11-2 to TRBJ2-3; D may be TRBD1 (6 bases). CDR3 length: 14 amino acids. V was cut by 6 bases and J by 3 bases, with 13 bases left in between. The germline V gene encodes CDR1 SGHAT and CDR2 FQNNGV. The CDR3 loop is CASSSQGVTDTQYF. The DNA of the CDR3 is TGTGCCAGCAGTTCACAGGGTGTTACAGATACGCAGTATTTT.

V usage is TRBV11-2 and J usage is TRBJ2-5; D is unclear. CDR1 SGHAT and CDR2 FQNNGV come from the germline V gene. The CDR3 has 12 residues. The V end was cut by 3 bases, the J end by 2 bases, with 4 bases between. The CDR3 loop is CASSFLQETQYF. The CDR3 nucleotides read TGTGCCAGCAGCTTTCTGCAAGAGACCCAGTACTTC.

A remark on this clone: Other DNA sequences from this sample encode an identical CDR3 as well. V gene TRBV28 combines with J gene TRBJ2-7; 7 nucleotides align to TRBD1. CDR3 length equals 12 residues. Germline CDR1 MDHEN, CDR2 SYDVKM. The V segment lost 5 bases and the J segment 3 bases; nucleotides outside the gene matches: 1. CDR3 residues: CASSRDSYEQYF. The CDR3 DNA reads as TGTGCCAGCAGTAGGGACAGCTACGAGCAGTACTTC.

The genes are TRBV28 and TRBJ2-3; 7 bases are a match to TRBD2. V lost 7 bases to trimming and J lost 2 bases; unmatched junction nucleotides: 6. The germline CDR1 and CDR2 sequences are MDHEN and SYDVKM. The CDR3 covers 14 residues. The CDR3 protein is CASTGAGDTDTQYF. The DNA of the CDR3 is TGTGCCAGCACGGGCGCGGGGGACACAGATACGCAGTATTTT.

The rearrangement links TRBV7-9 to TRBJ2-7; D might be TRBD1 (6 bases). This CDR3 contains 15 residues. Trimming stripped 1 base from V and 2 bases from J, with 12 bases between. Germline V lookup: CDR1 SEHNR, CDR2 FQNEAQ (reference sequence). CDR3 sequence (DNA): TGTGCCAGCAGCTTAGGATCCGGGACAACCTACGAGCAGTACTTC. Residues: CASSLGSGTTYEQYF.